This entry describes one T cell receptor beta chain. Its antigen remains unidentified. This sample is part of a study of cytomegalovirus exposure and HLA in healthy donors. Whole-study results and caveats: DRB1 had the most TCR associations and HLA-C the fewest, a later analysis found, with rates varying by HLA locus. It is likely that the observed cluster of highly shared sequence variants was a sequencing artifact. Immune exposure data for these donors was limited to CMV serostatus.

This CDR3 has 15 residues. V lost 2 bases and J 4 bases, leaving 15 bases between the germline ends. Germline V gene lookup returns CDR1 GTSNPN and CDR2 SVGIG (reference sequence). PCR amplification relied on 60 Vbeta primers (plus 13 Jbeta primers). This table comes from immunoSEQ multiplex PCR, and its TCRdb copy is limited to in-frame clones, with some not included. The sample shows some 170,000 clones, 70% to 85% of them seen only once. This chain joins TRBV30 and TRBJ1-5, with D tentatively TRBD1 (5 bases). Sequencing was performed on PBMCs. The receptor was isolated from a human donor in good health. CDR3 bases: TGTGCCTGGAGTTCCCGGGGGGGAGGTAATCAGCCCCAGCATTTT. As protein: CAWSSRGGGNQPQHF. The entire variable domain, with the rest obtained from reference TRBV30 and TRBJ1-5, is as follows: SQTIHQWPATLVQPVGSPLSLECTVEGTSNPNLYWYRQAAGRGLQLLFYSVGIGQISSEVPQNLSASRPQDRQFILSSKKLLLSDSGFYLCAWSSRGGGNQPQHFGDGTRLSIL.